This entry concerns a single T cell receptor (beta chain). Its antigen is as yet unknown. PCR involved 60 Vbeta and 13 Jbeta primers. Here immunoSEQ multiplex PCR was the method, and the copy in TCRdb shows in-frame clones only, minus some. The sample has 65,000 to 95,000 clones; around 77% are singletons. This entry comes from a study of cytomegalovirus exposure and HLA in healthy donors. Study results and limitations: Among donors in an Asian-associated ancestry cluster, a later analysis reportedly found fewer N-insertions than the approximately 700-donor mean. Later analysis indicated greater clonal expansion among HLA-associated TCR beta chains than among equally common other chains. In a later analysis, a missense DCLRE1C variant was linked to TCR beta V- and J-gene trimming.

The sample consisted of PBMCs. This sequence originates from a man aged 50 to 60 in good health and CMV-seronegative.

The CDR3 here is CASSLGPGQGMGGYTF. The DNA of the CDR3 is TGTGCCAGCAGCTTGGGTCCTGGACAGGGGATGGGTGGCTACACCTTC. The chain is built from TRBV5-4 and TRBJ1-2; 9 positions agree with TRBD1. The length of the CDR3 is 16 residues. The germline V gene encodes CDR1 SGHNT and CDR2 YYREEE (reference sequence). The J segment lost 7 bases and the V segment lost 0 bases, leaving 10 bases of the junction unmatched.